This TCR beta chain was recorded in a study of shared clonotypes between healthy human individuals. Assay used: immunoSEQ multiplex PCR; TCRdb lists only in-frame clones, some missing. The table includes about 800,000 clones, approximately 97% detected once. Terminally differentiated effector memory CD45RA+ cells were left out of the naive CD8 fraction, which was CD45RO-negative and positively selected for CCR7. Germline V lookup: CDR1 MNHEY, CDR2 SMNVEV (reference sequence). V was shortened by 6 bases and J by 1 base, with 9 bases between the two germline ends. The CDR3 contains 13 residues. The sample was naive CD8+ T cells sorted from blood. The chain has TRBV27 and TRBJ1-2, with D maybe TRBD1 (5 bases). The source of this sequence is a young man in good health. CDR3 sequence reads: CASRSGFNYGYTF. CDR3 DNA: TGTGCCAGCAGATCAGGGTTTAACTATGGCTACACCTTC.